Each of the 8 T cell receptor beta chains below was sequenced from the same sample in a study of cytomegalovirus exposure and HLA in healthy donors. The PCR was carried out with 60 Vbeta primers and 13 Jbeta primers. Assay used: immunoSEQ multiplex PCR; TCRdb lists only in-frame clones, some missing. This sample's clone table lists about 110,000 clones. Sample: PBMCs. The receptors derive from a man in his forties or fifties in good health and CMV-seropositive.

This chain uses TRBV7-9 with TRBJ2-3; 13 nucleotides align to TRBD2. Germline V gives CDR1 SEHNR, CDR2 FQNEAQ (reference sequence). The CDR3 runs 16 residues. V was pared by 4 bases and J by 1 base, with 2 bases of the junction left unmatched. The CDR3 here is CASSYGLAGGTDTQYF. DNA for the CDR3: TGTGCCAGCAGCTACGGACTAGCGGGAGGCACAGATACGCAGTATTTT. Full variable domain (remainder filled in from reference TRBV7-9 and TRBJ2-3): DTGVSQNPRHKITKRGQNVTFRCDPISEHNRLYWYRQTLGQGPEFLTYFQNEAQLEKSRLLSDRFSAERPKGSFSTLEIQRTEQGDSAMYLCASSYGLAGGTDTQYFGPGTRLTVL.

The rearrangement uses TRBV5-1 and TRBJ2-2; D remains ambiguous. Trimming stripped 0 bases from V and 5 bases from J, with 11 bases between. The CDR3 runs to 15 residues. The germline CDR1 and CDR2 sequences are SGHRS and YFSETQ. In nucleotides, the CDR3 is TGCGCCAGCAGCTTGGAATTCGTCGGGACCGGGGAGCTGTTTTTT. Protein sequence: CASSLEFVGTGELFF. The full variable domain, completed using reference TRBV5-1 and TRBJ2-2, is KAGVTQTPRYLIKTRGQQVTLSCSPISGHRSVSWYQQTPGQGLQFLFEYFSETQRNKGNFPGRFSGRQFSNSRSEMNVSTLELGDSALYLCASSLEFVGTGELFFGEGSRLTVL.

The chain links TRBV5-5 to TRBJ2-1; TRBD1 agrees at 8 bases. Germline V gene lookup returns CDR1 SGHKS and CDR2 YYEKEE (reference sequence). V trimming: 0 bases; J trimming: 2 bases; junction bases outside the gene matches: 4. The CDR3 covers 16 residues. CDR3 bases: TGTGCCAGCAGCTTGGTCACAGGGGGAGCCTACAATGAGCAGTTCTTC. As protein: CASSLVTGGAYNEQFF.

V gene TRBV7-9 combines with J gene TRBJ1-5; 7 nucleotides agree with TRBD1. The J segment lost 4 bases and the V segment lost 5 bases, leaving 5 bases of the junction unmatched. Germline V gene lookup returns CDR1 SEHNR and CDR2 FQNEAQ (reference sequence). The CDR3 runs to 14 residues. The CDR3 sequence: CASSPGQLNQPQHF. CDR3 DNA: TGTGCCAGCAGCCCGGGACAGTTAAATCAGCCCCAGCATTTT.

The CDR3 DNA is TGTGCCAGCAGCCAGAGCGGGGTTGGGACCCAGTACTTC. It is translated as CASSQSGVGTQYF. This chain uses TRBV7-3 with TRBJ2-5, with 7 positions matching TRBD2. This CDR3 is 13 amino acids long. The germline CDR1 and CDR2 sequences are SGHTA and FQGTGA. J was trimmed by 7 bases and V by 5 bases; bases with no gene match: 7.

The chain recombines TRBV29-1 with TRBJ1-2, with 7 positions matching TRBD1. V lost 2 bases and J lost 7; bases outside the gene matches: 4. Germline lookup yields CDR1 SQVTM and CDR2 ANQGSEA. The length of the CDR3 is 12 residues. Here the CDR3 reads CSVERGQSGYTF. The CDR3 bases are TGCAGCGTTGAAAGGGGGCAGAGTGGCTACACCTTC.

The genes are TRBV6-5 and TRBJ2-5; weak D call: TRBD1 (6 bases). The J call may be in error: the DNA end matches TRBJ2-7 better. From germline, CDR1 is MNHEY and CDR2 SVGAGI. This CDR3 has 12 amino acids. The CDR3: CASSGQTYEQYF. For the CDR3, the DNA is TGTGCCAGCAGTGGACAGACCTACGAGCAGTACTTC.

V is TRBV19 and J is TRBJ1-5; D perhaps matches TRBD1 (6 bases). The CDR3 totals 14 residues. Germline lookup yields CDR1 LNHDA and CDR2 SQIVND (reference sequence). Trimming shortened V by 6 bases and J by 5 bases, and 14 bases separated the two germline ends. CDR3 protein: CASSLLPGDQPQHF. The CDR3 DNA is TGTGCCAGTAGCTTACTTCCAGGGGATCAGCCCCAGCATTTT. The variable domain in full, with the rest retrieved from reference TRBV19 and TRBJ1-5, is DGGITQSPKYLFRKEGQNVTLSCEQNLNHDAMYWYRQDPGQGLRLIYYSQIVNDFQKGDIAEGYSVSREKKESFPLTVTSAQKNPTAFYLCASSLLPGDQPQHFGDGTRLSIL.